These T cell receptor beta chains were read from a single sample in a study of identical twins. TCRdb passed the 5' RACE reads through MiXCR, listing each CDR3 protein once. Among about 470,000 distinct CDR3 sequences listed, 20% to 30% were seen once. The sample also formed part of further work on T cells expressing NK-cell markers.

Material for sequencing was CD4+ T cells sorted from blood. These TCRs come from a woman aged 18 to 35 in good health. Each CDR3 is given with its conserved first and last residue.

cdr3_aa v_call
CASSPSTGSSYNSPLHF TRBV18
CSAGGGENIQYF TRBV20-1
CSARFLAGGLSYNEQFF TRBV20-1
CASSLPHNYEQYF TRBV5-6
CASSFRQHEQYF TRBV12-3/TRBV12-4
CATSKNRNSGGVGETQYF TRBV15
CASSFSRAPRAETQYF TRBV7-6
CASRGGSGVRTGELFF TRBV12-3/TRBV12-4
CASSSSRGGRGQFF TRBV12-3/TRBV12-4
CASSFPTELALNEQFF TRBV11-2